The following is a TCR beta chain sequence with its context. What it recognizes is unknown. Noted time point: week 23, last vaccination. Doses comprised 300 ug of mutant IDH1 20-mer peptide each, plus topical imiquimod. The method was immunoSEQ multiplex PCR; TCRdb's version includes in-frame clones alone and lacks a portion of them. The profile shows some 80,000 clones, 85% to 90% of them singletons. These data are taken from a study of a mutant IDH1 vaccine in newly diagnosed glioma. Study in general: The patients received vaccinations eight times, in weeks 1, 3, 5, 7, 11, 15, 19 and 23. Treated patients showed a male proportion of approximately 62%, a female proportion of approximately 40%, and a mean age of 40.4 years. Study-level findings and limits: The vaccine induced immune responses, and these occurred in around 94% of patients. Changes to the top peripheral T cell clonotypes appeared unrelated to pseudoprogression.

The V and J ends lost 5 bases and 4 bases respectively, with 16 bases between them. The length of the CDR3 is 15 residues. Germline V lookup: CDR1 SGHAT, CDR2 FQDESV (reference sequence). This clonotype was obtained from a woman aged 45-59 years with glioma. The starting material was PBMCs, obtained from a glioma patient whose treatment included an IDH1 peptide vaccine. V usage is TRBV11-1 and J usage is TRBJ2-3, with TRBD1 as a possible D gene (5 bases). The chain's CDR3 is CASSLLGQHPDTQYF. For the CDR3, the DNA is TGTGCCAGCAGCCTATTGGGGCAGCACCCAGATACGCAGTATTTT.